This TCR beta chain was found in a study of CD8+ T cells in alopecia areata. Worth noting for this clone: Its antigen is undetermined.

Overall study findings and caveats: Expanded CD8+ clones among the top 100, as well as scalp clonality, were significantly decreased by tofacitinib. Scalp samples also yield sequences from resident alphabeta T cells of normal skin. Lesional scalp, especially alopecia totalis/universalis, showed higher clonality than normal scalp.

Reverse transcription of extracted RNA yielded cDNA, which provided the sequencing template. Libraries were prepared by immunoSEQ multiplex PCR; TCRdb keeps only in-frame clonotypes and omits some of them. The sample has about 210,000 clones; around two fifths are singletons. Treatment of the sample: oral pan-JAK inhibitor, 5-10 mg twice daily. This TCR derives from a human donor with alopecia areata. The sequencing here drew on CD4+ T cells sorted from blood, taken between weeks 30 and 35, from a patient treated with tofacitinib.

CDR3 protein: CAWSLIGGPHNEQFF. The CDR3 coding sequence is TGTGCCTGGAGTCTCATCGGGGGCCCTCACAATGAGCAGTTCTTC. J is TRBJ2-1 and V is TRBV30; D may be TRBD1 or TRBD2 (6 bases each). The germline V gene encodes CDR1 GTSNPN and CDR2 SVGIG (reference sequence). CDR3 length: 15 amino acids. Trimming cost V 2 bases and J 5 bases, with 16 bases left between them.